These 27 T cell receptor beta chains originate from one sample sequenced in a study of cytomegalovirus exposure and HLA in healthy donors. The PCR employed 60 Vbeta primers together with 13 Jbeta primers. Profiled with immunoSEQ multiplex PCR; TCRdb holds only in-frame clones, not every one. The repertoire holds over 100,000 clones, with roughly 80% as singletons. The sample was PBMCs. These receptors came from a man aged 30 to 45 in good health and CMV-seronegative.

The chain couples TRBV9 to TRBJ1-4; TRBD1 aligns across 8 bases. Trimming took 3 bases from V and 5 from J; bases not matched to a gene: 6. The CDR3 covers 15 residues. From germline, CDR1 is SGDLS and CDR2 YYNGEE. The DNA for the CDR3 is TGTGCCAGCAGCGACACAGGGGGGGAAAATGAAAAACTGTTTTTT. Protein: CASSDTGGENEKLFF.

The genes are TRBV4-2 and TRBJ2-3; D is undetermined. Trimming cost V 0 bases and J 1 base, with 14 bases left between them. The CDR3 totals 17 residues. CDR1 and CDR2 from the germline V gene are LGHNA and YNFKEQ. The CDR3 coding sequence is TGTGCCAGCAGCCAAGATCCGGCTAGTAAAGGCACAGATACGCAGTATTTT. It codes for CASSQDPASKGTDTQYF.

The chain recombines TRBV25-1 with TRBJ2-1, with 7 bases that match TRBD2. Trimming at V came to 4 bases and at J to 2 bases, leaving 8 bases not matched to a gene. The CDR3 contains 16 residues. Germline loops: CDR1 MGHDK, CDR2 SYGVNS. Here the CDR3 DNA reads TGTGCCAGCAGTGGGGGGGGGAGGGTAGCCTACAATGAGCAGTTCTTC. Its protein product is CASSGGGRVAYNEQFF.

The chain employs TRBV5-4 and TRBJ2-7; a possible D gene is TRBD2 (5 bases). Per germline, CDR1 SGHNT and CDR2 YYREEE (reference sequence). The CDR3 has 16 amino acids. V was pared by 0 bases and J by 2 bases, with 15 bases between. In DNA form, the CDR3 reads TGTGCCAGCAGCTTGGACCCGACTACCTACACCTACGAGCAGTACTTC. Protein product: CASSLDPTTYTYEQYF. Full variable domain (remainder filled in from reference TRBV5-4 and TRBJ2-7): ETGVTQSPTHLIKTRGQQVTLRCSSQSGHNTVSWYQQALGQGPQFIFQYYREEENGRGNFPPRFSGLQFPNYSSELNVNALELDDSALYLCASSLDPTTYTYEQYFGPGTRLTVT.

Concerning this clone itself: The sample contains more than one DNA sequence encoding this CDR3. The chain carries TRBV27 and TRBJ2-3, with TRBD1 matching 7 bases. This CDR3 has 14 amino acids. V was pared by 3 bases and J by 6 bases, with 6 bases of the junction left unmatched. Germline assignment: CDR1 MNHEY and CDR2 SMNVEV (reference sequence). The chain's CDR3 is CASSFRGGSDTQYF. The DNA for the CDR3 is TGTGCCAGCAGTTTTCGAGGGGGCAGCGATACGCAGTATTTT.

This rearrangement joins TRBV18 to TRBJ2-3; 15 nucleotides align to TRBD2. V lost 2 bases to trimming and J lost 6 bases; unmatched junction nucleotides: 12. From germline, CDR1 is KGHSH and CDR2 LQKENI. The CDR3 is 19 residues long. The chain's CDR3 is CASSPTPGTSGGRLDTQYF. CDR3 bases: TGTGCCAGCTCACCAACTCCCGGGACTAGCGGGGGGCGGTTGGATACGCAGTATTTT.

The rearrangement links TRBV10-2 to TRBJ2-1, with D possibly matching TRBD1 (5 bases). This CDR3 region has 13 residues. CDR1 is WSHSY, CDR2 SAAADI, per germline. The ends were cut back, 6 bases at V and 5 bases at J, with 11 bases in the middle. As DNA, the CDR3 is TGCGCCAGCAGGGAGCCAGGGAACAATGAGCAGTTCTTC. Its protein product is CASREPGNNEQFF.

V is TRBV5-6 and J is TRBJ2-5, with 10 bases identical to TRBD1. CDR1 is SGHDT and CDR2 is YYEEEE in the germline V gene. V was pared by 0 bases and J by 5 bases, with 7 bases of the junction left unmatched. The CDR3 extends over 16 amino acids. The CDR3 reads CASSLGPTGGRETQYF. Here the CDR3 DNA reads TGTGCCAGCAGCTTGGGCCCGACAGGGGGCCGGGAGACCCAGTACTTC. The whole variable domain, filled in from reference TRBV5-6 and TRBJ2-5, reads DAGVTQSPTHLIKTRGQQVTLRCSPKSGHDTVSWYQQALGQGPQFIFQYYEEEERQRGNFPDRFSGHQFPNYSSELNVNALLLGDSALYLCASSLGPTGGRETQYFGPGTRLLVL.

The chain couples TRBV19 to TRBJ2-3, with no clear D. Germline CDR1 is LNHDA and CDR2 is SQIVND (reference sequence). Trimming removed 1 base from V and 6 bases from J, with 8 bases in between. The CDR3 runs to 13 residues. CDR3 in DNA: TGTGCCAGTAGTATAGTGGAGACTGATACGCAGTATTTT. Its translation is CASSIVETDTQYF.

The chain recombines TRBV4-3 with TRBJ1-6, with D tentatively TRBD1 (5 bases). Per germline, CDR1 LGHNA and CDR2 YSLEER. The CDR3 has 16 residues. V lost 0 bases and J lost 7, with 13 bases in between. The CDR3 spells CASSQDYGAANSPLHF. In DNA, the CDR3 is TGCGCCAGCAGCCAAGATTATGGGGCTGCCAATTCACCCCTCCACTTT.

This clone was seen a handful of times. The gene calls are TRBV10-1 and TRBJ2-5; 7 nucleotides match TRBD1. The CDR3 is made up of 14 amino acids. Germline V gives CDR1 WNHNN, CDR2 SYGVQD (reference sequence). J was trimmed by 5 bases and V by 3 bases; bases with no gene match: 6. CDR3 sequence: CASSDPGQRETQYF. CDR3 in DNA: TGCGCCAGCAGTGATCCGGGACAGAGGGAGACCCAGTACTTC.

The gene calls are TRBV11-2 and TRBJ2-1; 14 positions match TRBD2. The CDR3 extends over 16 amino acids. Trimming removed 5 bases from V and 5 bases from J; junction bases left unmatched: 5. The germline gives CDR1 SGHAT, CDR2 FQNNGV. In nucleotides, the CDR3 is TGTGCCAGCAGCCAACGACTAGCGGGGGGGCACAATGAGCAGTTCTTC. Translating it yields CASSQRLAGGHNEQFF.

The rearrangement links TRBV27 to TRBJ2-1, with TRBD1 as a possible D gene (5 bases). CDR3 length equals 13 residues. The V gene's germline CDR1 is MNHEY and CDR2 SMNVEV (reference sequence). Between the trimmed V and J ends, which lost 3 bases and 4 bases, there was a span of 7 bases. In DNA form, the CDR3 reads TGTGCCAGCAGTTTGGACAAGTACAATGAGCAGTTCTTC. It specifies CASSLDKYNEQFF.

The gene calls are TRBV15 and TRBJ2-1; 8 bases line up with TRBD2. The germline V gene has CDR1 LNHNV and CDR2 YYDKDF (reference sequence). The junction had 4 bases not matched to a gene; V was cut back by 3 bases and J by 0 bases. The CDR3 extends over 16 amino acids. The CDR3: CATSSREGSSYNEQFF. The CDR3 coding sequence is TGTGCCACCAGCAGCCGGGAGGGTAGCTCCTACAATGAGCAGTTCTTC.

V and J are TRBV5-6 and TRBJ1-1, with D uncertain. The germline CDR1 and CDR2 sequences are SGHDT and YYEEEE. The CDR3 is 15 amino acids. V lost 3 bases to trimming and J lost 0 bases, with 12 bases between them. CDR3 in DNA: TGTGCCAGCAGCTCCTCGCGGGTTTTGAACACTGAAGCTTTCTTT. Amino acids: CASSSSRVLNTEAFF.

This clone was counted once. The gene calls are TRBV19 and TRBJ1-3; no definite D call. The length of the CDR3 is 15 residues. Per germline, CDR1 LNHDA and CDR2 SQIVND (reference sequence). Trimming stripped 7 bases from V and 0 bases from J, with 13 bases between. Here the CDR3 DNA reads TGTGCCAGTACCCTATCGACATTCTCTGGAAACACCATATATTTT. Residues: CASTLSTFSGNTIYF.

The chain is built from TRBV4-1 and TRBJ2-1; maybe TRBD1 (7 bases). In germline, CDR1 is MGHRA, CDR2 YSYEKL. This CDR3 has 14 amino acids. V was clipped by 3 bases and J by 9 bases, with 15 bases between them. The CDR3 protein is CASSQTTGRGEQFF. CDR3 bases: TGCGCCAGCAGCCAGACGACAGGGCGGGGTGAGCAGTTCTTC.

The J gene is TRBJ2-3, the V gene TRBV11-2; maybe TRBD2 (6 bases). The V end lost 4 bases, the J end lost 0 bases, and 11 bases lay between the germline ends. The CDR3 runs 15 residues. Germline V lookup: CDR1 SGHAT, CDR2 FQNNGV. The CDR3 DNA reads TGTGCCAGCAGCTGGGAACTAGCAAGCACAGATACGCAGTATTTT. It is translated as CASSWELASTDTQYF.

This clone turned up a few times. The V gene is TRBV25-1, the J gene TRBJ1-6; D remains ambiguous. The CDR3 spans 12 residues. The germline V gene has CDR1 MGHDK and CDR2 SYGVNS. Deletions cut 6 bases from V and 8 bases from J, with 8 bases between. This CDR3 is CASSETYSPLHF. CDR3 sequence (DNA): TGTGCCAGCAGCGAAACATATTCACCCCTCCACTTT.

The V and J genes are TRBV27 and TRBJ2-7; 14 bases agree with TRBD2. In germline, CDR1 is MNHEY, CDR2 SMNVEV (reference sequence). V shed 6 bases, J shed 7 bases, and the junction held 11 bases outside the gene matches. There are 16 residues in the CDR3. The CDR3 DNA reads as TGTGCCAGCAGGCGAGGACTAGCGGGGGGTGGCAGGGAGCAGTACTTC. Its translation is CASRRGLAGGGREQYF.

The table lists this clone with a few counts. The rearrangement joins TRBV2 to TRBJ2-7; 7 bases agree with TRBD2. V was pared by 6 bases and J by 0 bases, with 5 bases of the junction left unmatched. Germline loops: CDR1 SNHLY, CDR2 FYNNEI. The CDR3 is made up of 14 amino acids. CDR3 sequence reads: CASSRGGISYEQYF. The CDR3 region has the DNA TGTGCCAGCAGCCGCGGGGGTATCTCCTACGAGCAGTACTTC.

The chain links TRBV6-1 to TRBJ1-5; tentative D call: TRBD1 (6 bases). The ends were cut back, 0 bases at V and 11 bases at J, with 14 bases in the middle. Germline V CDR1 and CDR2: MNHNS, SASEGT. The CDR3 has 14 residues. The CDR3 spells CASSEATGTVSQHF. In DNA, the CDR3 is TGTGCCAGCAGTGAAGCGACAGGAACTGTATCCCAGCATTTT.

The chain couples TRBV21-1 to TRBJ2-7; the table calls TRBD1, which could not be checked here. TRBV21-1 is assigned pseudogene status. The CDR3 sequence is 18 residues long. The CDR3 region has the DNA TGTGCCAGCAGCAGCGGACAGGGGCCGTCCACTCCTCCTTACGAGCAGTACTTC. This translates into CASSSGQGPSTPPYEQYF.

V and J are TRBV19 and TRBJ2-1, with 7 bases matching TRBD1. CDR1 and CDR2 from the germline V gene are LNHDA and SQIVND (reference sequence). The trim removed 5 bases at V and 3 bases at J, leaving 7 bases unmatched. The CDR3 contains 15 residues. CDR3 protein: CASSHRDSHYNEQFF. The CDR3 region has the DNA TGTGCCAGTAGTCACCGGGACAGTCACTACAATGAGCAGTTCTTC.

CDR3: CASSFFEGGNSPLHF. The CDR3 bases are TGTGCCAGCAGTTTTTTCGAGGGTGGGAATTCACCCCTCCACTTT. The chain uses TRBV28 and TRBJ1-6, with D uncertain. From germline, CDR1 is MDHEN and CDR2 SYDVKM. The CDR3 consists of 15 residues. V lost 3 bases, J lost 7 bases, and 13 bases lay in between. The full variable domain, its missing parts supplied by reference TRBV28 and TRBJ1-6, is DVKVTQSSRYLVKRTGEKVFLECVQDMDHENMFWYRQDPGLGLRLIYFSYDVKMKEKGDIPEGYSVSREKKERFSLILESASTNQTSMYLCASSFFEGGNSPLHFGNGTRLTVT.

V usage is TRBV6-1 and J usage is TRBJ1-4, with D unclear. This CDR3 contains 17 residues. Germline values: CDR1 MNHNS, CDR2 SASEGT. The ends were cut back, 3 bases at V and 0 bases at J, with 14 bases in the middle. The CDR3 region is CASSELIGLATNEKLFF. The CDR3, as DNA: TGTGCCAGCAGTGAGCTTATCGGTCTTGCAACTAATGAAAAACTGTTTTTT.

The rearrangement joins TRBV6-1 to TRBJ1-4; no definite D call. Germline V gene lookup returns CDR1 MNHNS and CDR2 SASEGT. Between the trimmed V and J ends, which lost 1 base and 3 bases, there was a span of 15 bases. The CDR3 sequence is 17 residues long. This chain's CDR3 is CASSEGHGRGANEKLFF. CDR3 DNA sequence: TGTGCCAGCAGTGAAGGACACGGGCGCGGGGCTAATGAAAAACTGTTTTTT.